Listed below are T cell receptor beta chains from one sample, sequenced in a study of cytomegalovirus exposure and HLA in healthy donors. Produced via immunoSEQ multiplex PCR; TCRdb's table is partial and in-frame only. The table records 200,000 to 250,000 clones, around 80% of them present only once. Sequencing input: PBMCs. Source of these receptors: a woman aged 55-70 years in good health and CMV-seropositive. CDR3s include the opening cysteine and the closing phenylalanine or tryptophan. The D gene is left open where the match is weak. Size tells how often a clone was seen (once, few, many) or the class of an expanded clone, and some rows leave it out.

J gene | clone size | V gene | D gene | CDR3 DNA | CDR3 protein
TRBJ2-2 | . | TRBV30 | TRBD1 | TGTGCCTGGTCCCAGGGACAGCCCGGGGAGCTGTTTTTT | CAWSQGQPGELFF
TRBJ2-3 | . | TRBV5-5 | . | TGTGCCAGCAGCTTGGTGCAGGGTGAATCAGATACGCAGTATTTT | CASSLVQGESDTQYF
TRBJ2-1 | . | TRBV4-2 | . | TGTGCCAGCAGCCAAGAATGGCAGTACAATGAGCAGTTCTTC | CASSQEWQYNEQFF
TRBJ1-1 | many | TRBV6-1 | . | TGTGCCAGCAGTTGGACAGATATGAACACTGAAGCTTTCTTT | CASSWTDMNTEAFF
TRBJ2-7 | few | TRBV6-6 | TRBD2 | TGTGCCAGCAGTCGGACTAGCGAATACGAGCAGTACTTC | CASSRTSEYEQYF
TRBJ2-3 | . | TRBV7-9 | TRBD1 | TGTGCCAGCAGCTTGCAGGGGGCTAGCACAGATACGCAGTATTTT | CASSLQGASTDTQYF
TRBJ2-7 | . | TRBV2 | TRBD1 | TGTGCCAGCAGTGTGGGGCAGGGGGAGTACGAGCAGTACTTC | CASSVGQGEYEQYF
TRBJ1-1 | . | TRBV5-5 | TRBD1 | TGTGCCAGCAGCCCGCCCGGGACAGTGGATCTCAAAGCTTTCTTT | CASSPPGTVDLKAFF
TRBJ2-5 | . | TRBV18 | . | TGTGCCAGCTCACCACCACAGATGGAGACCCAGTACTTC | CASSPPQMETQYF
TRBJ1-1 | . | TRBV6-5 | . | TGTGCCAGCAGCCGGACTGCGCAGCGACAAGCTTTCTTT | CASSRTAQRQAFF
TRBJ2-5 | . | TRBV5-1 | . | TGCGCCAGCAGTTTACAGGGACAAGAGAGTGTCCAGTACTTC | CASSLQGQESVQYF
TRBJ1-3 | . | TRBV13 | TRBD1 | TGTGCCAGCAGCTTTACAGGGGGGTTGGCTGGAAACACCATATATTTT | CASSFTGGLAGNTIYF
TRBJ2-1 | . | TRBV15 | TRBD2 | TGTGCCACCAGCAGGGGCGGGGGAAGCTCCTACAATGAGCAGTTCTTC | CATSRGGGSSYNEQFF
TRBJ2-1 | . | TRBV7-9 | TRBD2 | TGTGCCAGCAGCCTTAGCGGGGTCGGAATGGATGAGCAGTTCTTC | CASSLSGVGMDEQFF
TRBJ2-1 | . | TRBV7-9 | . | TGTGCCAGCAGCTGGGGCGGTGGAAATGAGCAGTTCTTC | CASSWGGGNEQFF
TRBJ2-1 | . | TRBV11-2 | . | TGTGCCAGCAGCTTAGGACTAGAGCAGTTCTTC | CASSLGLEQFF
TRBJ1-2 | few | TRBV20-1 | . | TGCACGGGCCGGGGGTATGGCTACACCTTC | CTGRGYGYTF
TRBJ1-2 | . | TRBV4-1 | . | TGCGCCAGCAGCCAAGAGGGTGGGGGGGGTTATGGCTACACCTTC | CASSQEGGGGYGYTF
TRBJ2-5 | . | TRBV11-2 | TRBD1 | TGTGCCAGCAGCTTAGGTGGGACAGGGGGGGAGACCCAGTACTTC | CASSLGGTGGETQYF
TRBJ2-3 | . | TRBV9 | TRBD2 | TGTGCCAGCAGCGTAGGGACTAGAAGGGACACAGATACGCAGTATTTT | CASSVGTRRDTDTQYF
TRBJ2-1 | . | TRBV4-1 | TRBD2 | TGCGCCAGCAGCCAAGGACTAGCGGGAACGAGAAATGAGCAGTTCTTC | CASSQGLAGTRNEQFF
TRBJ1-3 | . | TRBV15 | . | TGTGCCACCAGCAACATCAACCAAGCTGGAAACACCATATATTTT | CATSNINQAGNTIYF
TRBJ1-2 | . | TRBV7-2 | . | TGTGCCAGCAGTTCGTGGGCCACAGCCTATGGCTACACCTTC | CASSSWATAYGYTF
TRBJ2-2 | . | TRBV7-3 | TRBD2 | TGTGCCAGCAGAGCCGTAGCGGGAGGGCCCACCGGGGAGCTGTTTTTT | CASRAVAGGPTGELFF
TRBJ1-4 | . | TRBV7-9 | . | TGTTCCAGCAGCTTAGTAGGGTACGGGGCAACTAATGAAAAACTGTTTTTT | CSSSLVGYGATNEKLFF
TRBJ2-1 | few | TRBV19 | . | TGTGCCAGTAAGGGGGGGCCGTCCTACAATGAGCAGTTCTTC | CASKGGPSYNEQFF
TRBJ2-5 | . | TRBV9 | TRBD1 | TGTGCCAGCAGCGTGACAGGGGGACGGGGGCCCCAAGAGACCCAGTACTTC | CASSVTGGRGPQETQYF
TRBJ1-3 | . | TRBV4-2 | . | TGTGCCAGCAGCCAAGAGATCGGCTCTGGAAACACCATATATTTT | CASSQEIGSGNTIYF
TRBJ2-6 | . | TRBV30 | . | TGTGCCTGGGAGGTCGGCTCTGGGGCCAACGTCCTGACTTTC | CAWEVGSGANVLTF
TRBJ2-7 | . | TRBV27 | . | TGTGCCAGCAGTTTATTCTCCGGGATCCTCTCCTACGAGCAGTACTTC | CASSLFSGILSYEQYF
TRBJ1-3 | few | TRBV7-9 | . | TGTGCCAGCAGCTTAGTTGCAGGGTCAGGAAACACCATATATTTT | CASSLVAGSGNTIYF
TRBJ1-2 | few | TRBV29-1 | . | TGCAGCGTTGGATGGGGGGCTAACTATGGCTACACCTTC | CSVGWGANYGYTF
TRBJ1-5 | . | TRBV28 | . | TGTGCCAGCAGTTTGGGAGGTGGTGGGATAAGCAATCAGCCCCAGCATTTT | CASSLGGGGISNQPQHF
TRBJ2-1 | . | TRBV2 | TRBD2 | TGTGCCAGCAGTGGGGGCGGGAGCGGAGCCTTTCGGCAGTTCTTC | CASSGGGSGAFRQFF
TRBJ2-3 | . | TRBV6-1 | TRBD2 | TGTGCCAGCAGTGGACTAGCGGGAGCTTTGGGTACGCAGTATTTT | CASSGLAGALGTQYF
TRBJ2-1 | once | TRBV2 | TRBD1 | TGTGCCAGCAGGGGACAGGGAAATCATCATGAGCAGTTCTTC | CASRGQGNHHEQFF
TRBJ1-2 | . | TRBV6-1 | TRBD1 | TGTGCCAGCAGTGAATATTGGCCCCTTGGGACAGTCTCTAACTATGGCTACACCTTC | CASSEYWPLGTVSNYGYTF
TRBJ2-7 | . | TRBV2 | . | TGTGCCAGCAAAAGGAGCTCCTACGAGCAGTACTTC | CASKRSSYEQYF
TRBJ2-5 | . | TRBV28 | . | TGTGCCAGCAGTTTAGTGCTACCGGAGACCCAGTACTTC | CASSLVLPETQYF
TRBJ1-1 | few | TRBV10-3 | TRBD1 | TGTGCCATCAGTGGGGACAGGAACACTGAAGCTTTCTTT | CAISGDRNTEAFF
TRBJ2-7 | few | TRBV2 | TRBD1 | TGTGCCAGCAGGCCCGGGACAGGGTTCTACGAGCAGTACTTC | CASRPGTGFYEQYF
TRBJ2-7 | few | TRBV6-5 | . | TGTGCCAGCAGTTACCCAATAGGCGCGGGATTCTACGAGCAGTACTTC | CASSYPIGAGFYEQYF
TRBJ2-7 | . | TRBV28 | . | TGTGCCAGCAGCCTAACCACAGGGTTTGACGAGCAGTACTTC | CASSLTTGFDEQYF
TRBJ2-7 | few | TRBV5-5 | TRBD2 | TGTGCCAGCAACAACGGGAGGGCCGGGAGCGAGCAGTACTTC | CASNNGRAGSEQYF
TRBJ2-7 | few | TRBV28 | TRBD1 | TGTGCCAGCAGTTCCCCTTTCTCGACAGGGTGGGAGCAGTACTTC | CASSSPFSTGWEQYF
TRBJ1-3 | . | TRBV6-5 | . | TGTGCCAGCAGCGGACAGAACTCTGGAAACACCATATATTTT | CASSGQNSGNTIYF
TRBJ2-3 | . | TRBV5-1 | TRBD2 | TGCGCCAGCAGCCCGGGACTAAGCACAGATACGCAGTATTTT | CASSPGLSTDTQYF
TRBJ2-6 | . | TRBV6-5 | . | TGTGCCAGCGGGCGCAGTCACTCTGGGGCCAACGTCCTGACTTTC | CASGRSHSGANVLTF
TRBJ1-1 | . | TRBV15 | . | TGTGCCACCAGCAGAGCGTACACTGAAGCTTTCTTT | CATSRAYTEAFF
TRBJ2-7 | . | TRBV27 | TRBD1 | TGTGCCAGCAGTTTAGGCCTGACAGGGTGGGGCGAGCAGTACTTC | CASSLGLTGWGEQYF
TRBJ1-1 | few | TRBV4-1 | . | TGCGCCAGCAGCCAACTGGGGAGGACTGAAGCTTTCTTT | CASSQLGRTEAFF
TRBJ2-3 | . | TRBV5-1 | . | TGCGCCAGCAGCTTGCAGGGATATTCGCCAGATACGCAGTATTTT | CASSLQGYSPDTQYF
TRBJ2-1 | . | TRBV27 | . | TGTGCCAGCAGTCCGACGACTAGTTACAATGAGCAGTTCTTC | CASSPTTSYNEQFF
TRBJ1-6 | . | TRBV5-4 | . | TGTGCCAGCAGGAGAGTCGAGTCTAATTCACCCCTCCACTTT | CASRRVESNSPLHF